This record concerns one T cell receptor beta chain sequence. The antigen remains undetermined. These data come from a study of T cell responses to AZD1222 COVID-19 vaccine. Whole-study findings and limits: Possibly, clonal diversity was underestimated; donors were largely white British and included more females. Spike-specific TCR breadth and depth rose after two AZD1222 doses. Repertoire samples came only from after the peak T cell response.

Germline loops: CDR1 ENHRY, CDR2 SYGVKD. The germline V and J ends were trimmed by 6 bases and 3 bases, with 18 bases remaining between them. The CDR3 is made up of 15 amino acids. Whether given at about 4 or about 12 weeks, second doses were pooled. Libraries were prepared by immunoSEQ multiplex PCR; TCRdb keeps only in-frame clonotypes and omits some of them. The table records about 130,000 clones, 88% of them present only once. This receptor was identified in an adult who received the AZD1222 COVID-19 vaccine. The chain couples TRBV10-3 to TRBJ2-7; no reliable D call. Sequencing used peripheral blood, obtained 28 days after the second AZD1222 dose. The CDR3 is CAISHTSLGNYEQYF. The CDR3 bases are TGTGCCATCAGCCACACATCGTTGGGAAACTACGAGCAGTACTTC.